Following are 5 T cell receptor beta chains from one sample sequenced in a study of T cells in Graves' hyperthyroidism and ophthalmopathy. Amplification yielded TCR beta CDR3 regions, with RNA transcripts as the source. During a first-round RT-PCR of the TCR CDR3, the HTBI primer set was used. Via MiXCR, TCRdb re-called the multiplex PCR reads, giving one row per CDR3 protein. The sample has hundreds of thousands of distinct CDR3 sequences, approximately 14% seen once. Sequences were obtained from blood. The source is a woman between 18 and 30 years old with Graves' hyperthyroidism.

This clonotype was found many times. This chain joins TRBV29-1 and TRBJ1-1, with D possibly matching TRBD1 (6 bases). Germline CDR1 SQVTM, CDR2 ANQGSEA. Trimming took off 0 bases at V and 6 bases at J, with 14 bases between the two ends. This CDR3 is built from 14 residues. The CDR3 DNA sequence: TGCAGCGTTGAAGAAGGGGGGGCCCTCCCTGAAGCTTTCTTT. This encodes CSVEEGGALPEAFF.

This clonotype was counted only a few times. The rearrangement joins TRBV4-1 to TRBJ1-1, with 7 bases aligning to TRBD1. Germline V gene sequence: CDR1 MGHRA, CDR2 YSYEKL. The CDR3 has 15 residues. Trimming at V came to 4 bases and at J to 9 bases, leaving 14 bases not matched to a gene. The CDR3 region is CASSLKATGDYQAFF. The CDR3 bases are TGCGCCAGCAGCCTAAAGGCCACAGGGGACTACCAAGCTTTCTTT.

This clonotype has at least ten counts. The chain recombines TRBV12-3 or TRBV12-4 with TRBJ1-5, with a tentative D call TRBD1 (5 bases). Trimming removed 0 bases at V and 4 bases at J, with 13 bases between. The CDR3 is 16 residues long. The CDR3 here is CASSLAQGLGNQPQHF. CDR3 nucleotides: TGTGCCAGCAGTTTAGCTCAGGGATTGGGGAATCAGCCCCAGCATTTT.

The chain combines TRBV19 with TRBJ1-1; D remains unclear. Germline V gene sequence: CDR1 LNHDA, CDR2 SQIVND (reference sequence). V dropped 6 bases and J dropped 0 bases, with 8 bases sitting between them. There are 13 residues in the CDR3. DNA for the CDR3: TGTGCCAGTAGGCCAACCATGAACACTGAAGCTTTCTTT. It translates to CASRPTMNTEAFF.

This clonotype was detected only a few times. This rearrangement joins TRBV28 to TRBJ2-7, with D unclear. This CDR3 has 9 amino acids. The V gene lost 7 bases and the J gene lost 7 bases, with 5 bases spanning the gap. Germline V gives CDR1 MDHEN, CDR2 SYDVKM. The CDR3 reads CASTPEQYF. For the CDR3, the DNA is TGTGCCAGCACCCCAGAGCAGTACTTC.